A selection of T cell receptor beta chains follows, all from one sample in a study of cytomegalovirus exposure and HLA in healthy donors. The table came from immunoSEQ multiplex PCR; TCRdb's copy has only in-frame clones and leaves some out. The profile shows hundreds of thousands of clones, roughly 85% of them singletons. Source material: PBMCs. The receptor set was obtained from a girl aged 2-10 years in good health and CMV-seronegative. CDR3s include the opening cysteine and the closing phenylalanine or tryptophan. D genes are given only for firm matches. Only some rows state a clone size, as once, few, many or a class for expanded clones.

D gene,J gene,clone size,V gene,CDR3 DNA,CDR3 protein
.,TRBJ2-7,.,TRBV7-8,TGTGCCAGCAGCTTAAGGCGACAGAACTCCTATGAGCAGTACTTC,CASSLRRQNSYEQYF
.,TRBJ1-2,.,TRBV5-1,TGCGCCAGCAGCTTGGCTACAGGATTTAACTATGGCTACACCTTC,CASSLATGFNYGYTF
.,TRBJ1-1,.,TRBV7-9,TGTGCCAGCAGCTTAGCCCAGGTTTTCACTGAAGCTTTCTTT,CASSLAQVFTEAFF
TRBD1,TRBJ1-1,.,TRBV19,TGTGCCAGTAGTTCGATGACAGGGTATGAAGCTTTCTTT,CASSSMTGYEAFF
.,TRBJ2-2,.,TRBV21-1,TGTGCCAGCAGCTCCCGGACAGGGGTAAACACCGGGGAGCTGTTTTTT,CASSSRTGVNTGELFF
TRBD2,TRBJ2-2,.,TRBV25-1,TGTGCCAGCAGAGCTAGCGGGAGGGCCTCGGGCGGGGAGCTGTTTTTT,CASRASGRASGGELFF
.,TRBJ2-7,.,TRBV14,TGTGCCAGCAGCCAATCCCCTGGGGCAGGGATGTACGAGCAGTACTTC,CASSQSPGAGMYEQYF
TRBD1,TRBJ2-7,.,TRBV30,TGTGCCTTCGGGACAGTTTACGAGCAGTACTTC,CAFGTVYEQYF
.,TRBJ1-4,.,TRBV11-2,TGTGCCAGCAGCGCCGGACATGGGGGGGAAAAACTGTTTTTT,CASSAGHGGEKLFF
TRBD2,TRBJ2-1,.,TRBV6-1,TGTGCCAGCAGTGTGATGAAGAGGCGGGGGGATGAGCAGTTCTTC,CASSVMKRRGDEQFF
.,TRBJ2-4,.,TRBV9,TGTGCCAGCAGCGTAGTGTCAGGATGGAGGGACATTCAGTACTTC,CASSVVSGWRDIQYF
TRBD1,TRBJ1-1,.,TRBV27,TGTGCCAGCAGTGCAAGGGACAGTGAAGCTTTCTTT,CASSARDSEAFF
.,TRBJ2-7,once,TRBV10-1,TGCGCCAGCGCCCCCTGGAGTCTCGCCTACGAGCAGTACTTC,CASAPWSLAYEQYF
TRBD2,TRBJ2-7,.,TRBV10-3,TGTGCCACCGCTAGCGGGGGCTATTACGAGCAGTACTTC,CATASGGYYEQYF
TRBD2,TRBJ2-7,.,TRBV13,TGTGCCAGCAGCGTGACTAGCCACTACGAGCAGTACTTC,CASSVTSHYEQYF
.,TRBJ1-2,.,TRBV25-1,TGTGCCAGCAGAGCCTTTAACTATGGCTACACCTTC,CASRAFNYGYTF
TRBD1,TRBJ1-1,.,TRBV6-1,TGTGCCAGCAGGACGGACAGGGGGACTGAAGCTTTCTTT,CASRTDRGTEAFF
TRBD2,TRBJ2-1,.,TRBV19,TGTGCCAGTAGTATCAGCCCAGCGGGGGGGCGGAGTGAGCAGTTCTTC,CASSISPAGGRSEQFF
TRBD2,TRBJ2-5,.,TRBV12-5,TGTGCTAGTGGTTTCTGGCGGGGGGGCAAGACCCAGTACTTC,CASGFWRGGKTQYF
TRBD2,TRBJ2-1,.,TRBV5-5,TGTGCCAGCAGCCACGGACTAGCGTGGCGGGAGCAGTTCTTC,CASSHGLAWREQFF
TRBD1,TRBJ2-1,.,TRBV12-5,TGTGCTAGTGGTTTGAGGGACAGCAATGAGCAGTTCTTC,CASGLRDSNEQFF
.,TRBJ2-5,.,TRBV9,TGTGCCAGCAGCGTAGGTGGTATCAGGGGGAGGGAGACCCAGTACTTC,CASSVGGIRGRETQYF
.,TRBJ1-6,.,TRBV7-9,TGTTCCAGCAGCTACTCACCCAGGGAACCCCTCCACTTT,CSSSYSPREPLHF
TRBD2,TRBJ2-2,.,TRBV7-6,TGTGCCAGCAGTTCATTAGCGGGAAGGGCCGGGGAGCTGTTTTTT,CASSSLAGRAGELFF
TRBD1,TRBJ1-2,.,TRBV7-9,TGTGCCAGCAGCCTCCGGACAGGCTATGGCTACACCTTC,CASSLRTGYGYTF
.,TRBJ2-7,.,TRBV6-5,TGTGCCAGCACCTCATGGGGGGGGCGGTACGAGCAGTACTTC,CASTSWGGRYEQYF
TRBD1,TRBJ2-7,.,TRBV19,TGTGCCAGTAGTAACCCTGGGACAGCCTCCGCTTACGAGCAGTACTTC,CASSNPGTASAYEQYF
.,TRBJ1-3,once,TRBV19,TGTGCCAGTAGTGCCGGGGGCTCTGGAAACACCATATATTTT,CASSAGGSGNTIYF
.,TRBJ2-3,.,TRBV2,TGTGCCAGCACAGGCAGCACAGATACGCAGTATTTT,CASTGSTDTQYF
.,TRBJ1-2,.,TRBV5-6,TGTGCCAGCAGCTTGCGAGGCGGCTTTAACTATGGCTACACCTTC,CASSLRGGFNYGYTF
TRBD1,TRBJ1-2,.,TRBV5-4,TGTGCCAGCAGCTTGAGGGGGCGGGGAGCTAACTATGGCTACACCTTC,CASSLRGRGANYGYTF
.,TRBJ2-1,.,TRBV11-2,TGTGCCAGCAGCTTAGATAGGGGCCATGAGCAGTTCTTC,CASSLDRGHEQFF
.,TRBJ1-2,.,TRBV30,TGTGCCTGGAGTGTACCGGTTTCCCTGGTGGTCTACACCTTC,CAWSVPVSLVVYTF
.,TRBJ1-3,few,TRBV4-1,TGCGCCAGCAGCCAAATCCTCGCCCCGGGGAACTCTGGAAACACCATATATTTT,CASSQILAPGNSGNTIYF
.,TRBJ2-3,.,TRBV5-8,TGTGCCAGCAGCACACAGGGATCTAGCACAGATACGCAGTATTTT,CASSTQGSSTDTQYF
TRBD1,TRBJ1-1,.,TRBV5-8,TGTGCCAGCAGCCAAGGACAGGTGAACACTGAAGCTTTCTTT,CASSQGQVNTEAFF
.,TRBJ2-3,.,TRBV27,TGTGCCAGCAGTTTCCGCCCGCAGGGGTCAGATACGCAGTATTTT,CASSFRPQGSDTQYF
TRBD1,TRBJ2-7,.,TRBV6-5,TGTGCCAGCAGTTACGGGACAGGGGTTTACGAGCAGTACTTC,CASSYGTGVYEQYF
.,TRBJ1-2,.,TRBV7-9,TGTGCCAGCATCCCAGCGGGTTTGACCGTCTATGGCTACACCTTC,CASIPAGLTVYGYTF
TRBD1,TRBJ1-5,once,TRBV19,TGTGCCAGTAGTATGGACAGGGGGTTGGTTCAGCCCCAGCATTTT,CASSMDRGLVQPQHF
.,TRBJ1-1,.,TRBV6-6,TGTGCCAGCAGTTACCAGGGGTTGAACACTGAAGCTTTCTTT,CASSYQGLNTEAFF
.,TRBJ1-4,.,TRBV27,TGTGCCAGCAGTTATTTCTCAGGAGGGGAAAAACTGTTTTTT,CASSYFSGGEKLFF
.,TRBJ1-3,.,TRBV5-1,TGCGCCAGCAGCTTGTGGGTCGACAGCCGAAACACCATATATTTT,CASSLWVDSRNTIYF
.,TRBJ2-1,.,TRBV4-2,TGTGCCAGCAGCCAAGAAACGAGGAGCGGCCTCCGCGCCAGGAATGAGCAGTTCTTC,CASSQETRSGLRARNEQFF
TRBD1,TRBJ1-1,.,TRBV6-5,TGTGCCAGCAGTTACAACAGGGGGGGAACTGAAGCTTTCTTT,CASSYNRGGTEAFF
.,TRBJ2-7,.,TRBV5-1,TGCGCCAGCAGCCCCGTCGACACCTACGAGCAGTACTTC,CASSPVDTYEQYF
.,TRBJ1-2,.,TRBV21-1,TGTGCCAGCAGCGGTCGACAGGGGGCGGAAGAATATGGCTACACCTTC,CASSGRQGAEEYGYTF
TRBD1,TRBJ1-2,.,TRBV6-1,TGTGCCAGCAGTGAAGCACGTGGACAGGGATATGGCTACACCTTC,CASSEARGQGYGYTF
TRBD1,TRBJ1-1,.,TRBV7-9,TGTGCCAGCAGTAATTATAGGGACAGGGAGGGACTGGAAGCTTTCTTT,CASSNYRDREGLEAFF
.,TRBJ2-1,.,TRBV4-2,TGTGCCAGCAGCAATAGACAGCTTAGCTCCTACAATGAGCAGTTCTTC,CASSNRQLSSYNEQFF
.,TRBJ2-3,few,TRBV5-1,TGCGCCAGCAGCTTGGCCTTGGATACGCAGTATTTT,CASSLALDTQYF
.,TRBJ1-2,.,TRBV28,TGTGCCAGCAGTTCATCTAACTATGGCTACACCTTC,CASSSSNYGYTF
TRBD1,TRBJ1-5,.,TRBV2,TGTGCCAGCTCTTGGGGACAGGGGTCGTGGAGCAATCAGCCCCAGCATTTT,CASSWGQGSWSNQPQHF
.,TRBJ1-4,.,TRBV12-2,TGTGCAAGTCGCTTAGTCAGTCAGGGGCTCAACAGTAATGAAAAACTGTTTTTT,CASRLVSQGLNSNEKLFF
.,TRBJ2-6,.,TRBV5-1,TGCGCCAGCACCTCCATTGTCGGGTCCCAGCTCACTGGGGCCAACGTCCTGACTTTC,CASTSIVGSQLTGANVLTF
.,TRBJ2-4,.,TRBV20-1,TGCAGTGCTAGAAGGGGCGGCATTCAGTACTTC,CSARRGGIQYF
.,TRBJ1-2,once,TRBV30,TGTGCCTGGAGCCCGGGAGATTATGGCTACACCTTC,CAWSPGDYGYTF
TRBD2,TRBJ2-5,.,TRBV5-1,TGCGCCAGCAGCTTCACCCTAGCGGCCCAAGAGACCCAGTACTTC,CASSFTLAAQETQYF
TRBD2,TRBJ2-7,.,TRBV7-3,TGTGCCAGCAGCATTACTAGCGGGGGCGCCTACGAGCAGTACTTC,CASSITSGGAYEQYF